This T cell receptor (beta chain) stems from a study of T cells after yellow fever vaccination. Findings and caveats of the study: The CD4 compartment and the CD8 compartment contained a small share of clonotypes in common. Abundant clonotypes (contaminants from the bulk population) could be present in FACS-sorted repertoires.

This clonotype has a count of ten or more. Its antigen remains unidentified. CDR3 length: 14 amino acids. Losses at the gene ends were 4 bases for V and 10 bases for J; bases not matched to a gene: 5. Germline lookup yields CDR1 LGHDT and CDR2 YNNKEL (reference sequence). TCRdb independently ran MiXCR on the 5' RACE reads; one entry per CDR3 protein. The profile shows 300,000 to 450,000 distinct CDR3 sequences, 6% to 8% of them singletons. This chain joins TRBV3-1 and TRBJ1-6; 9 bases agree with TRBD1. This clonotype originated in a man between 25 and 39 years old who received the YFV17D yellow fever vaccine. Specimen: PBMCs, collected 5 days after the yellow fever booster vaccination. Here the CDR3 DNA reads TGTGCCAGCAGCCCGGGACAGGGCGACTCACCCCTCCACTTT. This encodes CASSPGQGDSPLHF.